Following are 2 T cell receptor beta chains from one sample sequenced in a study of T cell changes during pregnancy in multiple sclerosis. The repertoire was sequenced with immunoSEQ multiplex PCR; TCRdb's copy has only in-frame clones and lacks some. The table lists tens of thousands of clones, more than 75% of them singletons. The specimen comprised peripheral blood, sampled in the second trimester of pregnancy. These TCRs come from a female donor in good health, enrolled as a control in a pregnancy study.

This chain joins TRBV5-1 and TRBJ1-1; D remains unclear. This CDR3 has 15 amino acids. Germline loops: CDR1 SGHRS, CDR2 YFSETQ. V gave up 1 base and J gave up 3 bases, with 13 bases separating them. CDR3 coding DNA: TGCGCCAGCAGCTTGTCAGGCCCGTGGGACACTGAAGCTTTCTTT. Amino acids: CASSLSGPWDTEAFF.

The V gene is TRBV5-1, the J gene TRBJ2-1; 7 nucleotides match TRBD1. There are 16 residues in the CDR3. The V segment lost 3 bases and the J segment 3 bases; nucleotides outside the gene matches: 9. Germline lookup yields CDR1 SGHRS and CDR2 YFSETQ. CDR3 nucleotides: TGCGCCAGCAGCTCCTCCGGGACAGCCGGCTACAATGAGCAGTTCTTC. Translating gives CASSSSGTAGYNEQFF.